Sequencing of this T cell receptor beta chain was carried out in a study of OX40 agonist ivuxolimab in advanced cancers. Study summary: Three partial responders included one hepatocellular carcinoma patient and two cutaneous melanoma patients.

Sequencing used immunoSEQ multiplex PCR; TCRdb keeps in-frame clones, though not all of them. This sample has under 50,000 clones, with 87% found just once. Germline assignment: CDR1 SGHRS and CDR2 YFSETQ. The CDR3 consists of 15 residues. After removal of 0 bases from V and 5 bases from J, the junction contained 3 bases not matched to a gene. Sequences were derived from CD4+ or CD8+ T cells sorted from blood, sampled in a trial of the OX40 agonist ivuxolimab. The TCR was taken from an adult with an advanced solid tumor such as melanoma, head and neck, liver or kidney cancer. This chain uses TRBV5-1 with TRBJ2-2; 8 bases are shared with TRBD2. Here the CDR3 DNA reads TGCGCCAGCAGCTTGGCGGGACTAGAGACCGGGGAGCTGTTTTTT. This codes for CASSLAGLETGELFF.